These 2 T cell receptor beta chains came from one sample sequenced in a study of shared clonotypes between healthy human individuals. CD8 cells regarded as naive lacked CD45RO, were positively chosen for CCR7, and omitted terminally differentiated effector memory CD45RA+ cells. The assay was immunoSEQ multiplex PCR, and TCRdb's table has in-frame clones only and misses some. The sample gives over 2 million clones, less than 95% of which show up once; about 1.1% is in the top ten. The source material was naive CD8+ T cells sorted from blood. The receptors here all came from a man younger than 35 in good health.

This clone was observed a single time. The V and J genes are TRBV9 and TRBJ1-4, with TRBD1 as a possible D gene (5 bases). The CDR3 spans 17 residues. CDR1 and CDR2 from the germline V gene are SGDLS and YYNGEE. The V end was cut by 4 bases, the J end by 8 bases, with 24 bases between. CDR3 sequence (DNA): TGTGCCAGCAGCCCCGAGCCCAATATGGGGGTAGGGGAAAAACTGTTTTTT. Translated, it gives CASSPEPNMGVGEKLFF.

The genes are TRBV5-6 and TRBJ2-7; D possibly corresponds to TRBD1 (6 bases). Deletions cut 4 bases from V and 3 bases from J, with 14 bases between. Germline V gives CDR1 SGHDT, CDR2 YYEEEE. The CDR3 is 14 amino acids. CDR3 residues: CASSTWTASYEQYF. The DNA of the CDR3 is TGTGCCAGCAGCACGTGGACAGCCAGCTACGAGCAGTACTTC.